Below are 18 T cell receptor beta chains sequenced from a single sample in a study of blood T cell repertoires in COVID-19. TCRdb's table, derived via immunoSEQ multiplex PCR, lists solely in-frame clones and lacks some. The table shows about 470,000 clones, with 87% occurring only once. The source material was PBMCs or T cells enriched from blood (not recorded which). Receptors were obtained from a woman under 30 who had recovered from COVID-19.

CDR3 loop: CASSDYDEQYF. The CDR3 nucleotides read TGCGCCAGCAGTGATTATGACGAGCAGTACTTC. V is TRBV10-1 and J is TRBJ2-7, with D unresolved. Germline loops: CDR1 WNHNN, CDR2 SYGVQD (reference sequence). The CDR3 sequence is 11 residues long. V was shortened by 3 bases and J by 5 bases, with 5 bases between the two germline ends.

The chain employs TRBV4-1 and TRBJ2-3; a possible D gene is TRBD1 (7 bases). Germline V lookup: CDR1 MGHRA, CDR2 YSYEKL. V was trimmed by 3 bases and J by 5 bases, leaving 15 bases between them. The CDR3 consists of 15 residues. CDR3 nucleotides: TGCGCCAGCAGCCATATAGGAGGGGGCGGAGATACGCAGTATTTT. As protein: CASSHIGGGGDTQYF.

The chain links TRBV7-2 to TRBJ2-7; D may be TRBD2 (7 bases). This CDR3 spans 14 amino acids. V gave up 3 bases and J gave up 5 bases, with 14 bases separating them. Germline CDR1 SGHTA, CDR2 FQGNSA. CDR3 sequence: CASSLGGRFDEQYF. The CDR3 region has the DNA TGTGCCAGCAGCTTGGGGGGGCGGTTCGACGAGCAGTACTTC.

The chain recombines TRBV19 with TRBJ1-2, with 7 bases matching TRBD1. Germline-derived CDR1 and CDR2 are LNHDA and SQIVND (reference sequence). V shed 2 bases, J shed 1 base, and the junction held 4 bases outside the gene matches. The CDR3 covers 15 residues. CDR3 in DNA: TGTGCCAGTAGTATAAAGGGGGCGTATAACTATGGCTACACCTTC. Its protein product is CASSIKGAYNYGYTF.

J is TRBJ1-2 and V is TRBV28, with 11 bases matching TRBD1. V lost 2 bases, J lost 3 bases, and 8 bases stayed unmatched. There are 17 residues in the CDR3. Germline V gives CDR1 MDHEN, CDR2 SYDVKM. CDR3: CASSLRGQGVGDYGYTF. The CDR3 coding sequence is TGTGCCAGCAGTTTAAGGGGACAGGGGGTAGGGGACTATGGCTACACCTTC.

For this clone: At one end, the junction sequence differs from germline, possibly due to a read error. The V gene is TRBV3-1 (or the pseudogene TRBV3-2), the J gene TRBJ1-2; 7 bases match TRBD1. Germline assignment: CDR1 LGHDT and CDR2 YNNKEL (reference sequence). The CDR3 contains 13 residues. The CDR3 sequence is CASSQGQEYGYTF. In DNA, the CDR3 is TGTGCCAGCAGTCAAGGACAGGAATATGGCTACACCTTC.

This chain joins TRBV19 and TRBJ1-2; 8 bases align to TRBD1. CDR3 length: 15 residues. V trimming: 7 bases; J trimming: 2 bases; junction bases outside the gene matches: 9. Germline CDR1 and CDR2: LNHDA and SQIVND (reference sequence). CDR3: CASNLGQARNYGYTF. CDR3 sequence (DNA): TGTGCCAGTAACTTGGGACAGGCACGGAACTATGGCTACACCTTC.

The gene calls are TRBV10-3 and TRBJ2-7; D is possibly TRBD1 (6 bases). CDR3 length equals 14 residues. CDR1 ENHRY and CDR2 SYGVKD come from the germline V gene. The V end was cut by 5 bases, the J end by 0 bases, with 11 bases between. The CDR3 loop reads CAISSGTPSYEQYF. In nucleotides, the CDR3 is TGTGCCATCAGTTCCGGGACACCCTCCTACGAGCAGTACTTC.

The CDR3 DNA sequence: TGTGCCAGCAGCCAAGATCCGGGGGTCAACACCGGGGAGCTGTTTTTT. Translation gives CASSQDPGVNTGELFF. The V and J genes are TRBV3-1 (or the pseudogene TRBV3-2) and TRBJ2-2; the D gene is possibly TRBD2 (6 bases). V was pared by 0 bases and J by 2 bases, with 10 bases between. Germline CDR1 and CDR2: LGHDT and YNNKEL (reference sequence). The CDR3 consists of 16 residues.

CDR3 sequence (DNA): TGTGCCAGCTCACCTACTCGGACAGGGACCGTCTATGGCTACACCTTC. It yields the protein CASSPTRTGTVYGYTF. V gene TRBV18 combines with J gene TRBJ1-2; 8 nucleotides line up with TRBD1. This CDR3 contains 16 residues. Germline-derived CDR1 and CDR2 are KGHSH and LQKENI. Trimming removed 3 bases from V and 4 bases from J; junction bases left unmatched: 10. Combining the CDR3 with reference TRBV18 and TRBJ1-2 gives the whole variable domain NAGVMQNPRHLVRRRGQEARLRCSPMKGHSHVYWYRQLPEEGLKFMVYLQKENIIDESGMPKERFSAEFPKEGPSILRIQQVVRGDSAAYFCASSPTRTGTVYGYTFGSGTRLTVV.

The V gene is TRBV30, the J gene TRBJ1-4, with 7 bases identical to TRBD1. Trimming cost V 4 bases and J 7 bases; bases outside gene matches: 9. Looked up from germline, CDR1 is GTSNPN and CDR2 is SVGIG (reference sequence). CDR3 size: 14 residues. The CDR3 spells CAWTTGEMGEKLFF. The DNA for the CDR3 is TGTGCCTGGACTACAGGGGAGATGGGTGAAAAACTGTTTTTT. The whole variable domain, filled in from reference TRBV30 and TRBJ1-4, reads SQTIHQWPATLVQPVGSPLSLECTVEGTSNPNLYWYRQAAGRGLQLLFYSVGIGQISSEVPQNLSASRPQDRQFILSSKKLLLSDSGFYLCAWTTGEMGEKLFFGSGTQLSVL.

The chain has TRBV7-9 and TRBJ2-3; tentative D call: TRBD1 (6 bases). There are 15 residues in the CDR3. The V end lost 2 bases, the J end lost 1 base, and 10 bases lay between the germline ends. Germline V gene sequence: CDR1 SEHNR, CDR2 FQNEAQ (reference sequence). DNA for the CDR3: TGTGCCAGCAGCTTATTTGCAGGGGGCACAGATACGCAGTATTTT. Encoded protein: CASSLFAGGTDTQYF. Based on the CDR3 plus reference TRBV7-9 and TRBJ2-3, the full variable domain is DTGVSQNPRHKITKRGQNVTFRCDPISEHNRLYWYRQTLGQGPEFLTYFQNEAQLEKSRLLSDRFSAERPKGSFSTLEIQRTEQGDSAMYLCASSLFAGGTDTQYFGPGTRLTVL.

This rearrangement joins TRBV18 to TRBJ1-3; D unclear. CDR3 length: 19 amino acids. Germline V gene lookup returns CDR1 KGHSH and CDR2 LQKENI. Trimming left V 5 bases short and J 0 bases short, with 23 bases between. Here the CDR3 DNA reads TGTGCCAGCTCATTTGCCAGGCGCCCCTTCCAAAGCTCTGGAAACACCATATATTTT. Protein: CASSFARRPFQSSGNTIYF. The full variable domain, rest sourced from reference TRBV18 and TRBJ1-3, is NAGVMQNPRHLVRRRGQEARLRCSPMKGHSHVYWYRQLPEEGLKFMVYLQKENIIDESGMPKERFSAEFPKEGPSILRIQQVVRGDSAAYFCASSFARRPFQSSGNTIYFGEGSWLTVV.

The chain recombines TRBV7-9 with TRBJ2-5, with unresolved D. The CDR3 is 13 residues long. V lost 5 bases and J 1 base, leaving 8 bases between the germline ends. Germline CDR1 is SEHNR and CDR2 is FQNEAQ (reference sequence). The CDR3 DNA follows: TGTGCCAGCAGCCCCCCAGGCCAAGAGACCCAGTACTTC. Amino acids: CASSPPGQETQYF.

Concerning this clone itself: This same CDR3 is encoded by further DNA sequences in the sample. The chain has TRBV7-8 and TRBJ1-1; no reliable D call. Germline V lookup: CDR1 SGHVS, CDR2 FQNEAQ. Between the trimmed V and J ends, which lost 1 base and 3 bases, there was a span of 9 bases. The length of the CDR3 is 14 residues. CDR3: CASSLEGGDTEAFF. The CDR3 DNA is TGTGCCAGCAGCTTAGAGGGCGGGGACACTGAAGCTTTCTTT.

V usage is TRBV28 and J usage is TRBJ1-6; maybe TRBD1 (6 bases). This CDR3 comprises 16 residues. Germline V gene lookup returns CDR1 MDHEN and CDR2 SYDVKM. Trimming shortened V by 1 base and J by 5 bases, and 12 bases separated the two germline ends. The CDR3 nucleotides are TGTGCCAGCAGTTTATTTACCAGGGGAGATAATTCACCCCTCCACTTT. Translating it yields CASSLFTRGDNSPLHF.

There are a few counts of this clone. This chain links TRBV3-1 (or the pseudogene TRBV3-2) with TRBJ1-3, with unresolved D. This CDR3 is built from 17 residues. The ends were cut back, 0 bases at V and 2 bases at J, with 14 bases in the middle. Germline V gene sequence: CDR1 LGHDT, CDR2 YNNKEL (reference sequence). In nucleotides, the CDR3 is TGTGCCAGCAGCCAAGATCGATACGGGAATCCTGGAAACACCATATATTTT. Translation gives CASSQDRYGNPGNTIYF.

The J gene is TRBJ2-3, the V gene TRBV5-1; a possible D gene is TRBD1 (8 bases). CDR1 is SGHRS and CDR2 is YFSETQ in the germline V gene. Trimming left V 0 bases short and J 9 bases short, with 14 bases between. The CDR3 consists of 14 residues. CDR3 DNA: TGCGCCAGCAGCTTGGAACAGGGGGAGGGAACGCAGTATTTT. Translation gives CASSLEQGEGTQYF.